Following are 9 T cell receptor beta chains from one sample sequenced in a study of blood T cell repertoires in COVID-19. Profiled with immunoSEQ multiplex PCR; TCRdb holds only in-frame clones, not every one. In the table there are 45,000 or so clones, approximately 83% of which are singletons. Sequenced material: peripheral blood. The receptors derive from a man aged 80 or over in a cohort sampled during active COVID-19.

The CDR3 DNA reads TGTGCCAGCAGGGACGGAGGCGAGCAGTACTTC. Translated, it gives CASRDGGEQYF. The rearrangement links TRBV5-8 to TRBJ2-7, with a tentative D call TRBD2 (5 bases). V lost 5 bases and J 6 bases, leaving 9 bases between the germline ends. This CDR3 comprises 11 residues. Germline CDR1 is SGHTS and CDR2 is YDEGEE.

The chain has TRBV12-5 and TRBJ1-5; TRBD1 matches 12 bases. The CDR3 has 16 residues. J was trimmed by 6 bases and V by 2 bases; bases with no gene match: 5. Germline values: CDR1 LGHNT, CDR2 FRNRAP. CDR3 DNA sequence: TGTGCTAGTGGTTTGCTGGGACAGGGGGCAGGTCAGCCCCAGCATTTT. Protein: CASGLLGQGAGQPQHF. The entire variable domain, with the rest obtained from reference TRBV12-5 and TRBJ1-5, is as follows: DARVTQTPRHKVTEMGQEVTMRCQPILGHNTVFWYRQTMMQGLELLAYFRNRAPLDDSGMPKDRFSAEMPDATLATLKIQPSEPRDSAVYFCASGLLGQGAGQPQHFGDGTRLSIL.

This clone was seen only once. The V call is TRBV5-4, the J call TRBJ1-4; the match to TRBD1 covers 7 bases. The germline gives CDR1 SGHNT, CDR2 YYREEE (reference sequence). CDR3 size: 15 residues. This CDR3 is CALRDSGTTNEKLFF. CDR3 bases: TGTGCGTTACGGGACAGTGGGACGACTAATGAAAAACTGTTTTTT.

The chain recombines TRBV30 with TRBJ1-4; D not resolved. The length of the CDR3 is 14 residues. The ends were cut back, 2 bases at V and 2 bases at J, with 9 bases in the middle. Germline loops: CDR1 GTSNPN, CDR2 SVGIG (reference sequence). CDR3 protein: CAWSRGRTNEKLFF. Written as DNA, the CDR3 is TGTGCCTGGAGTCGGGGTAGGACTAATGAAAAACTGTTTTTT.

The chain joins TRBV7-2 to TRBJ1-1, with 7 bases lining up with TRBD1. Germline-derived CDR1 and CDR2 are SGHTA and FQGNSA. The junction had 6 bases not matched to a gene; V was cut back by 2 bases and J by 6 bases. CDR3 length: 14 residues. CDR3 in amino acids: CASSLRGQGAEAFF. In nucleotides, the CDR3 is TGTGCCAGCAGCTTAAGGGGGCAAGGGGCTGAAGCTTTCTTT.

The table lists this clone with a few counts. V usage is TRBV7-9 and J usage is TRBJ1-2; D is undetermined. The CDR3 has 13 amino acids. Trimming took off 5 bases at V and 4 bases at J, with 11 bases between the two ends. From germline, CDR1 is SEHNR and CDR2 FQNEAQ (reference sequence). In nucleotides, the CDR3 is TGTGCCAGCAGCCAGTCGGGAACCTATGGCTACACCTTC. This translates into CASSQSGTYGYTF.

This clone appeared a few times. The rearrangement joins TRBV5-6 to TRBJ2-2; 8 nucleotides line up with TRBD2. CDR3 size: 16 residues. Germline V lookup: CDR1 SGHDT, CDR2 YYEEEE. V dropped 4 bases and J dropped 2; count of bases not matched to a gene: 7. CDR3 coding DNA: TGTGCCAGCAGCAAATTAAGCGGGGGAAACACCGGGGAGCTGTTTTTT. This encodes CASSKLSGGNTGELFF.

This clone occurred once. CDR3 region: CASSYDAGPRRNQPQHF. Written as DNA, the CDR3 is TGTGCCAGCAGTTATGACGCAGGGCCGAGGCGCAATCAGCCCCAGCATTTT. The rearrangement joins TRBV6-2 or TRBV6-3 to TRBJ1-5, with D possibly TRBD1 on 5 matching bases. This CDR3 is 17 amino acids long. Looked up from germline, CDR1 is MNHEY and CDR2 is SVGEGT. The germline V and J ends were trimmed by 3 bases and 2 bases, with 17 bases remaining between them.

V gene TRBV5-6 combines with J gene TRBJ1-1, with TRBD1 matching 8 bases. V lost 4 bases and J lost 2; bases outside the gene matches: 7. Germline CDR1 and CDR2: SGHDT and YYEEEE. The CDR3 spans 15 residues. In DNA, the CDR3 is TGTGCCAGCAGCCGTGTGGACAGGGCTAACACTGAAGCTTTCTTT. It translates to CASSRVDRANTEAFF.